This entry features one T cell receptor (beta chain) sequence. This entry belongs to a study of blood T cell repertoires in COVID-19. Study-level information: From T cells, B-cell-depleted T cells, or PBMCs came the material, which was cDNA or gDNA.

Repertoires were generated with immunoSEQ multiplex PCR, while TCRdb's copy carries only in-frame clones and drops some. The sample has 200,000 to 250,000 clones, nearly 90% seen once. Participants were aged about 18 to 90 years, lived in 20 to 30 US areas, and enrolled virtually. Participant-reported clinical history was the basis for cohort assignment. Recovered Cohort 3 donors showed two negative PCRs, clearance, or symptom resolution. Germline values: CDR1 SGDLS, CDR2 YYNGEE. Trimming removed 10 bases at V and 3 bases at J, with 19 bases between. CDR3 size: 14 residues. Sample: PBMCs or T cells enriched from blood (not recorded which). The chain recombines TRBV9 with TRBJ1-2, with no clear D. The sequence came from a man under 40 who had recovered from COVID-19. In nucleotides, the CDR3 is TGTGCCTTCCTACTTGGGAGTATCCACTATGGCTACACCTTC. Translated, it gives CAFLLGSIHYGYTF.